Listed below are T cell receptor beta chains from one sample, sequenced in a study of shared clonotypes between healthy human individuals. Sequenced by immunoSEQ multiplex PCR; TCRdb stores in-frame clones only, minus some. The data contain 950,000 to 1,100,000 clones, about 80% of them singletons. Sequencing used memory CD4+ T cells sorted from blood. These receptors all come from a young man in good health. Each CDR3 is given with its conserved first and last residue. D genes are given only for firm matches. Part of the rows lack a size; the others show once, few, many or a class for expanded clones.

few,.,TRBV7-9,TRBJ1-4,TGTGCCAGCAGCCCCGGCCAGGGGTCCGAAAAACTGTTTTTT,CASSPGQGSEKLFF
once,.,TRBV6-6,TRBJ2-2,TGTGCCAGCAGTTACTCGGGGGGAGCCGGGGAGCTGTTTTTT,CASSYSGGAGELFF
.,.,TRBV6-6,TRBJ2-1,.,CASSSGRMSYNEQFF
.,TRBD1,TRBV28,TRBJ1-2,TGTGCCAGCAGTCCCCCAGGGGGAGGGGGGGGATATGGCTACACCTTC,CASSPPGGGGGYGYTF
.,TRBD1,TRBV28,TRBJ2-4,TGTGCCAGCAGGGGCACAGGGGGCGCGACGAGAAACATTCAGTACTTC,CASRGTGGATRNIQYF
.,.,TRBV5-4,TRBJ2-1,TGTGCCAGCAGCTTGGGGACCAGACCGCAGTTCTTC,CASSLGTRPQFF
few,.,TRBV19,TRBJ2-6,TGTGCCAGTAGTCTTACACCCTCTGGGGCCAACGTCCTGACTTTC,CASSLTPSGANVLTF
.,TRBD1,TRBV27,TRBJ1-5,TGTGCCAGCAGTCCCGGACAGGGGGCAGGGGGCAATCAGCCCCAGCATTTT,CASSPGQGAGGNQPQHF
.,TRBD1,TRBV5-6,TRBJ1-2,TGTGCCAGCAGCTTCGGACAGGGAGGTGGCTACACCTTC,CASSFGQGGGYTF
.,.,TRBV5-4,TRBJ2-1,TGTGCCAGCAGCTCTACTAGCAGCTATTACAATGAGCAGTTCTTC,CASSSTSSYYNEQFF
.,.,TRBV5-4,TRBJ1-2,TGTGCCAGCAGTACCGGGACTCCCACTTTAAACTATGGCTACACCTTC,CASSTGTPTLNYGYTF
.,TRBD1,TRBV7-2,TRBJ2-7,TGTGCCAGCAGCGAGGGACAGGGGGCTCCTTACGAGCAGTACTTC,CASSEGQGAPYEQYF
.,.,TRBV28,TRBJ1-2,TGTGCCAGCAGTACCTACAGGGTCGGCAATGGCTACACCTTC,CASSTYRVGNGYTF
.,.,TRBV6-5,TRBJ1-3,TGTGCCAGCAGTTACTCCCATCTGGACACCATATATTTT,CASSYSHLDTIYF
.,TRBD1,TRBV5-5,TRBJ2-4,TGTGCCAGCAGCTTGCTCCGGGACAGTGCAATGGTAGACATTCAGTACTTC,CASSLLRDSAMVDIQYF
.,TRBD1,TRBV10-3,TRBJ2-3,TGTGCCATCGGGGAGGGGACAGGGAGCACAGATACGCAGTATTTT,CAIGEGTGSTDTQYF